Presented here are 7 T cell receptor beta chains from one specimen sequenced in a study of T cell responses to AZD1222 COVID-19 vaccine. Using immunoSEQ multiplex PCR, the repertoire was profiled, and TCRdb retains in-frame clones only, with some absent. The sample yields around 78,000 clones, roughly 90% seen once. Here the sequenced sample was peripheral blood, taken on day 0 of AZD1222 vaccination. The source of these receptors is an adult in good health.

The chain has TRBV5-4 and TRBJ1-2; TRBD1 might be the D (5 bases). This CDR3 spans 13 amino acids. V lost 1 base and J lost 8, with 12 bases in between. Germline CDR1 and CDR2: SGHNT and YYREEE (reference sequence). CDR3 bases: TGTGCCAGCAGCTTGTGGGGGAAAATAGGCTACACCTTC. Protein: CASSLWGKIGYTF.

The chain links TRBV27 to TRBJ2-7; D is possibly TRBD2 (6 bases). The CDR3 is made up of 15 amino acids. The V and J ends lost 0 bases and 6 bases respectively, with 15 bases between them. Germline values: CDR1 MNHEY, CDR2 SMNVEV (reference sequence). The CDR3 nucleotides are TGTGCCAGCAGTTTATCTGGCGGGAACCCTCTCGAGCAGTACTTC. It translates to CASSLSGGNPLEQYF.

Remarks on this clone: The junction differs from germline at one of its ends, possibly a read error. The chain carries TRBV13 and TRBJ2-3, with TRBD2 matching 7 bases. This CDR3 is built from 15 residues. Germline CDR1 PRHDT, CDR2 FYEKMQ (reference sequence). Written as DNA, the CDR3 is TGTGCCAGCAGCCTAGGGCCGGGAGGATCAGATACGCAGTATTTT. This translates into CASSLGPGGSDTQYF.

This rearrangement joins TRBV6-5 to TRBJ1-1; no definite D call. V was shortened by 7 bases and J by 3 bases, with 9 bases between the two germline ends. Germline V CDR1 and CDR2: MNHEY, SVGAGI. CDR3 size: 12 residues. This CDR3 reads CASTGGYTEAFF. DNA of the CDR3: TGTGCCAGCACGGGTGGATACACTGAAGCTTTCTTT.

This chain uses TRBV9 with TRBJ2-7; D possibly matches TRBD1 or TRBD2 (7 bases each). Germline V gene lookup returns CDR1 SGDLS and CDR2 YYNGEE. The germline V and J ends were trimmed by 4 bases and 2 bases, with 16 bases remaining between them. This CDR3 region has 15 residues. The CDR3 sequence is CASSQGGVVPYEQYF. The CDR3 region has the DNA TGTGCCAGCAGCCAGGGGGGGGTAGTCCCCTACGAGCAGTACTTC.

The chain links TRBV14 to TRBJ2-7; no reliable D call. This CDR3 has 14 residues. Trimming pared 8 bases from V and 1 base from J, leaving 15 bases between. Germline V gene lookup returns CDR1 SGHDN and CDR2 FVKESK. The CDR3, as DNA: TGTGCCAGCTCTCTTACATACCGATCCTACGAGCAGTACTTC. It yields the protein CASSLTYRSYEQYF. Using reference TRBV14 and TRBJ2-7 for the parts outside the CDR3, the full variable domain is EAGVTQFPSHSVIEKGQTVTLRCDPISGHDNLYWYRRVMGKEIKFLLHFVKESKQDESGMPNNRFLAERTGGTYSTLKVQPAELEDSGVYFCASSLTYRSYEQYFGPGTRLTVT.

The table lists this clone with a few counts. The CDR3 bases are TGCGCCAGCAGCTTGGATAGGACAGGGGCGAACACTGAAGCTTTCTTT. It specifies CASSLDRTGANTEAFF. The chain couples TRBV5-1 to TRBJ1-1, with TRBD1 identical over 9 bases. CDR3 size: 16 residues. Losses at the gene ends were 0 bases for V and 1 base for J; bases not matched to a gene: 4. The germline V gene encodes CDR1 SGHRS and CDR2 YFSETQ.